This note documents a single T cell receptor beta chain sequence. In germline, CDR1 is SGHRS, CDR2 YFSETQ. The V end was cut by 2 bases, the J end by 0 bases, with 9 bases between. This CDR3 comprises 14 residues. The PCR employed 60 Vbeta primers together with 13 Jbeta primers. Data came from immunoSEQ multiplex PCR; TCRdb stores just in-frame clones and leaves some out. The repertoire consists of roughly 100,000 clones, with 60% to 80% occurring once and the leading ten covering approximately 3%. The entry originates in a study of cytomegalovirus exposure and HLA in healthy donors. What was sequenced was PBMCs. This chain uses TRBV5-1 with TRBJ2-7; a weak D match, TRBD1 (5 bases). The TCR originated in a man younger than 40 in good health and CMV-seronegative. CDR3 protein: CASSFTGSSYEQYF. The CDR3 bases are TGCGCCAGCAGCTTTACAGGTTCCTCCTACGAGCAGTACTTC.